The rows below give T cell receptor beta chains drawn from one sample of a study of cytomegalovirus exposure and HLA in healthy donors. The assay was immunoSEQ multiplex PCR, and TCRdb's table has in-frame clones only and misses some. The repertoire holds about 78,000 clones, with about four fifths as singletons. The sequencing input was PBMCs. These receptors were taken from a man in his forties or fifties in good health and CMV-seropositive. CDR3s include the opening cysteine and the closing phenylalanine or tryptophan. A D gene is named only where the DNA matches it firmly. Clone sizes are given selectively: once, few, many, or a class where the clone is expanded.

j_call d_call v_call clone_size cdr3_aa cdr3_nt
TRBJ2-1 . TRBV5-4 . CASSLVGGGGNEQFF TGTGCCAGCAGCTTGGTAGGGGGAGGGGGCAATGAGCAGTTCTTC
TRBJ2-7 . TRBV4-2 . CATSGGVSYEQYF TGTGCCACCTCAGGAGGGGTCTCCTACGAGCAGTACTTC
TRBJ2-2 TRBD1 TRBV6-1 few CATEDRGQTGELFF TGTGCCACCGAAGACAGGGGGCAAACCGGGGAGCTGTTTTTT
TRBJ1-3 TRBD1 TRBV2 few CASNGQGPSAGNTIYF TGTGCCAGCAACGGACAGGGGCCCTCGGCTGGAAACACCATATATTTT
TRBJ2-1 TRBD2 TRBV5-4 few CASSGGLAEYNEQFF TGTGCCAGCAGCGGAGGACTAGCGGAGTACAATGAGCAGTTCTTC
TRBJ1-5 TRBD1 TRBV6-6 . CASQSGGSNQPQHF TGTGCCAGCCAGTCAGGGGGTAGCAATCAGCCCCAGCATTTT
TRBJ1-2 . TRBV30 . CACTTVRGGYTF TGTGCCTGCACAACAGTCCGTGGCGGCTACACCTTC
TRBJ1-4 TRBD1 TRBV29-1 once CSVSFPGQGEKLFF TGCAGCGTTTCCTTCCCGGGACAGGGTGAAAAACTGTTTTTT
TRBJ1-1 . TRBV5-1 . CATREGGGESEAFF TGCGCCACCCGGGAGGGGGGCGGGGAGAGTGAAGCTTTCTTT
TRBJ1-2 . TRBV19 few CASSALRDGYTF TGTGCCAGTAGCGCATTGAGGGATGGCTACACCTTC
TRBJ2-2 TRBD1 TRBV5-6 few CASSSTGATGELFF TGTGCCAGCAGTTCCACAGGGGCTACCGGGGAGCTGTTTTTT
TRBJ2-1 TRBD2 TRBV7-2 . CASSRFGEGRGEQFF TGTGCCAGCAGCCGGTTCGGGGAGGGCCGCGGTGAGCAGTTCTTC
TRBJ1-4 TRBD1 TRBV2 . CASSRGQGRNEKLFF TGTGCCAGCAGTCGCGGACAGGGAAGGAATGAAAAACTGTTTTTT
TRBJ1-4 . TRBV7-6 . CASSLGSTTELFF TGTGCCAGCAGCTTAGGGTCCACGACAGAACTGTTTTTT
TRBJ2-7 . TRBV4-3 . CASSQDTNRDYEQYF TGCGCCAGCAGCCAAGATACCAACAGGGACTACGAGCAGTACTTC
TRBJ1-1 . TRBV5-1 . CASSLFDGDTEAFF TGCGCCAGCAGCTTGTTCGACGGGGACACTGAAGCTTTCTTT